A selection of T cell receptor beta chains follows, all from one sample in a study of shared clonotypes between healthy human individuals. Sequencing was performed with immunoSEQ multiplex PCR; in TCRdb, only in-frame clones are kept and a portion is missing. The sample lists roughly 2.2 million clones; 85% to 95% were seen once. Material: naive CD4+ T cells from PBMCs. The receptors derive from a man younger than 35 in good health. Some clones in this sample may be carry-over from other donors' samples. Both conserved end residues are part of each CDR3. Fields, in order: V gene, CDR3 protein.

>TRBV6-1
CASSGGPYVTGTHEKLFF
>TRBV30
CAWGHTYGETEAFF
>TRBV28
CASSIIGQRDQPQHF
>TRBV28
CASSPSDGAGEQYF
>TRBV11-2
CASSLAWTSGYEQYF
>TRBV29-1
CSVEPFTGTSRHGYTF
>TRBV7-2
CASSLGQQSEKLFF
>TRBV6-5
CASSYMSATDTQYF
>TRBV7-3
CASSSSGNIQYF
>TRBV2
CASTWTSTSSYEQYF
>TRBV6-4
CASSARLAGGYNEQFF
>TRBV30
CAWRALDRGQEQYF
>TRBV27
CASSFGGFYEQYF
>TRBV5-1
CASGTTDTQYF
>TRBV28
CASSSTVYSDNTGELFF
>TRBV7-2
CASSSRGGSNQPQHF
>TRBV29-1
CSVLRPLTDTQYF
>TRBV7-3
CASSFLSNGSGANVLTF
>TRBV6-5
CASSYVPGRSSVAFF
>TRBV7-2
CASSSRGLGSYNEQFF
>TRBV25-1
CASSMDLNTEAFF
>TRBV28
CASSLSRPGLAGSKAYEQYF
>TRBV30
CAWAPGDEQFF
>TRBV19
CASSPSSAGLTPYEQYF
>TRBV6-5
CASRGALRGREQYF
>TRBV9
CASSDPDRGEAFF
>TRBV18
CASSPGQGAYYGYTF
>TRBV11-2
CASSPTRDNEQFF
>TRBV2
CASSEEMVGAGRYTQYF
>TRBV10-3
CAITQGLGGNTIYF
>TRBV28
CASTLQGVGNTEAFF
>TRBV28
CASSFGDGANVLTF
>TRBV10-3
CAISEIRGAGELFF
>TRBV6-1
CASREGQISEQYF
>TRBV5-4
CASSIKGQGVGYTF
>TRBV12-5
CASGSGTDLGAGELFF
>TRBV6-1
CASTKREQAYNEQFF
>TRBV7-2
CASSLGGTSGYYNEQFF
>TRBV6-1
CASSLAGAYEQYF
>TRBV28
CASSLPGAVNQPQHF
>TRBV2
CASSRRTDLGGYTF
>TRBV4-3
CASSLRLQETQYF
>TRBV5-1
CASSWRLAGGGDNNEQFF
>TRBV6-1
CASPRPDRGSEAFF
>TRBV29-1
CSVGGTSGTRAPYEQYF
>TRBV27
CASSLRASGSTDTQYF
>TRBV5-6
CASSFPQHGRPNTGELFF
>TRBV18
CASSPALAGGETQYF
>TRBV27
CASSPRRERGDTQYF
>TRBV9
CASSVVSQANTEAFF